This TCR beta chain was observed in a study (dated by TCRdb to between 2015 and 2016). Turning to the overall study: The study set out to test whether tumor-infiltrating Tregs in breast cancer get recruited from blood Tregs or are instead converted in situ from other CD4+ T cell subsets.

Cells that were CD4+CD25+CD127-/low were the ones isolated as Tregs. Tregs, naive and memory CD4+ T cells from tumor, blood and ipsilateral draining lymph nodes of a few breast cancer patients underwent full-length TCR alpha and beta sequencing. Tumor tissue, along with lymph nodes from ipsilateral axillary dissection, was perfused with PBS, minced, and then digested using collagenase I and hyaluronidase. Sorted cell populations were confirmed by FACS to exceed 90% purity. Results the study describes overall, beyond this receptor: Validation in the larger cohort was restricted to a single TCR beta V-J rearrangement rather than whole repertoires. The TCR gene usage of tumor memory CD4+ T cells clustered together with blood and lymph node memory CD4+ cells and with lymph node naive CD4+ cells. The greatest overlap of tumor-infiltrating Treg TCR alpha and beta sequences was with tumor naive CD4+ T cells, followed next by blood naive CD4+ T cells.

The CDR3 numbers 15 residues from cysteine through phenylalanine. Here the CDR3 DNA is all that survives: 45 bases in frame from base 1. Trimming removed 0 bases from V and 9 bases from J; the gene matches leave 11 bases unexplained. Sequences SGHRS (CDR1) and YFSETQ (CDR2) are obtained from the germline V gene. Full-length TCR variable regions were amplified by 5' RACE PCR with constant-region reverse primers, and semi-nested PCR with Nested Universal Primer A was subsequently performed. The ReliaPrep RNA Cell Miniprep System was used to extract total RNA, which was then reverse transcribed into 5'RACE-ready cDNA with the SMARTer RACE 5'/3' Kit. An Illumina MiSeq was used to sequence the full-length TCR alpha and beta libraries, which had been barcoded with multiplex adaptors. In the authors' own workflow: For each of nine subset-tissue groups, sequencing data from the five patients were pooled, and the groups were compared by unsupervised clustering of TCR gene usage. Repertoire similarity was calculated with the Morisita-Horn index, weighting shared sequences by their contribution to each repertoire. The public reads were quality trimmed at Q25 with fastp and then assembled into clones with MiXCR by TCRdb, keeping productive beta chains. Entries that share a CDR3 protein sequence are merged under the most common genes and DNA. These V and J calls rely on TCRdb rather than the paper's analysis. This sample comprises 62,000 or so distinct CDR3 sequences, approximately 26% of them detected only once. The ten most abundant clones make up approximately 2.2% of the sample.

This clonotype was found a few times. The antigen it binds to is not known. Base qualities are not provided; no much larger clone lies one nucleotide away. In this chain, TRBV5-1 is recombined with TRBJ2-7; TRBD2 aligns with 8 central bases. The sequencing input was tumor-infiltrating Tregs sorted from the breast tumor. The receptor was isolated from a female donor with breast cancer. The DNA is as follows: TGCGCCAGCAGCTTGGCCGGGACTAGAATTATGACGCAGTACTTC. This translates into CASSLAGTRIMTQYF. The CDR3 plus the reference TRBV5-1 and TRBJ2-7 genes for the other parts give the full variable domain: KAGVTQTPRYLIKTRGQQVTLSCSPISGHRSVSWYQQTPGQGLQFLFEYFSETQRNKGNFPGRFSGRQFSNSRSEMNVSTLELGDSALYLCASSLAGTRIMTQYFGPGTRLTVT.